This TCR beta chain appears in the sequencing data of a study of T cells in Graves' hyperthyroidism and ophthalmopathy. Study-level background: Peripheral blood was collected at initial diagnosis, before any treatment.

A roughly 10 ml volume of fresh peripheral blood provided the PBMCs. The V and J ends lost 5 bases and 7 bases respectively, with 14 bases between them. The CDR3 spans 13 residues. Germline values: CDR1 GTSNPN, CDR2 SVGIG (reference sequence). Authors of the study amplified TCR beta CDR3 regions from RNA transcripts. Initially, a first-round RT-PCR of the TCR CDR3 employed the HTBI primer set. TCRdb redid the calling of the multiplex PCR reads with MiXCR, one entry per CDR3 protein. Among a few hundred thousand distinct CDR3 sequences listed, 22% were seen once. Study observations and caveats: From stable hyperthyroidism, ophthalmopathy was separated by a 13 V-J model.

The sample holds many counts of this clonotype. Its antigen remains unidentified. The source is a man younger than 40 with Graves' ophthalmopathy. J is TRBJ1-4 and V is TRBV30; D is possibly TRBD1 (6 bases). Sequenced sample: blood. This chain's CDR3 is CAWDQGQSEKLFF. The DNA of the CDR3 is TGTGCCTGGGACCAGGGGCAGAGTGAAAAACTGTTTTTT.